This T cell receptor (beta chain) originates from a study of blood T cell repertoires in COVID-19. Turning to the study itself: PBMCs, B-cell-depleted T cells, or T cells provided the cDNA or gDNA that made up the material.

Patients at the Seattle site were enrolled during active infection and followed longitudinally. V lost 1 base and J lost 1; bases outside the gene matches: 9. This CDR3 region has 19 residues. The germline CDR1 and CDR2 sequences are MGHRA and YSYEKL. As processed by the authors: Amplification of reference gene primers provided the estimated nucleated cell counts. Profiled with immunoSEQ multiplex PCR; TCRdb holds only in-frame clones, not every one. V and J calls and clone size are given by that table; D and trimming were obtained from the DNA. The sample lists hundreds of thousands of clones, about 82% seen once, with approximately 6% in the top ten.

This sequence was found in a woman aged 80 or older with COVID-19, enrolled during active disease. The chain joins TRBV4-1 to TRBJ2-6; 8 positions agree with TRBD1. Sequencing was performed on peripheral blood. CDR3 nucleotide sequence: TGCGCCAGCAGCCAAGCGGTGGGACAGGTTGTGTCTGGGGCCAACGTCCTGACTTTC. It encodes CASSQAVGQVVSGANVLTF.